This T cell receptor (beta chain) was captured in a study of cytomegalovirus exposure and HLA in healthy donors. Study-level information: Earlier findings included about 120 million unique TCR beta sequences obtained from approximately 170 million T cells.

Findings and caveats of the study: Accurate HLA-A and HLA-B prediction from TCR beta sequences was reported for most subjects.

About this clone: Antigen: not known.

The PCR contained 60 Vbeta and 13 Jbeta primers. Clones were read by immunoSEQ multiplex PCR, and TCRdb kept only the in-frame ones, dropping some. The sample lists 68,000 or so clones, around four fifths seen once, with around 7% in the top ten. The length of the CDR3 is 13 residues. The germline CDR1 and CDR2 sequences are MGHRA and YSYEKL. Trimming took 1 base from V and 4 from J, leaving 5 bases between them. This chain uses TRBV4-1 with TRBJ1-5; D gene ambiguous. Source material: PBMCs. This receptor was obtained from a human donor in good health. CDR3 DNA sequence: TGCGCCAGCAGCCAAGGCGGGAATCAGCCCCAGCATTTT. Protein sequence: CASSQGGNQPQHF.